This TCR beta chain is from a study of cytomegalovirus exposure and HLA in healthy donors. Study details: It was reported in a later analysis that the same platform had been used for the approximately 120 validation repertoires as for the approximately 730 first-cohort repertoires.

Trimming removed 2 bases from V and 0 bases from J; junction bases left unmatched: 10. CDR1 is SGHRS and CDR2 is YFSETQ in the germline V gene. The CDR3 has 19 amino acids. Broader study findings: Reports described diagnosis of cytomegalovirus status by the classifier as highly specific and sensitive.

About this clone itself: No antigen is known for it.

The donors were in the roughly 130-subject validation cohort; that cohort was separate from the approximately 700-subject first cohort. Using immunoSEQ multiplex PCR, the repertoire was profiled, and TCRdb retains in-frame clones only, with some absent. The data show 73,000 or so clones, around 94% seen once. This sequence joins TRBV5-1 and TRBJ2-1, with 11 nucleotides matching TRBD2. This clonotype originated in a young woman in good health and CMV-seropositive. What was sequenced was PBMCs. CDR3 nucleotide sequence: TGCGCCAGCAGCTTAGCTTATGGGACTAGCGGATCCTCCTACAATGAGCAGTTCTTC. This sequence encodes CASSLAYGTSGSSYNEQFF.